A selection of T cell receptor beta chains follows, all from one sample in a study of T cells in Graves' hyperthyroidism and ophthalmopathy. Each CDR3 protein is one row after TCRdb ran MiXCR on the multiplex PCR reads. The sample lists about 610,000 distinct CDR3 sequences; around 16% were seen once. The sequenced material came from blood. Receptor source: a woman aged 40 to 50 with Graves' ophthalmopathy. Both conserved end residues are part of each CDR3. The D gene is left open where the match is weak. Clone size, where shown, is once, few, many, or a class for clones that have expanded.

TGTGCCAGTTCGGCCCCCTCTGAAGCTTTCTTT CASSAPSEAFF TRBJ1-1 TRBV6-1 - -
TGTGCCAGCAGTTACTTTGCTAGCGGCGATGAGCAGTTCTTC CASSYFASGDEQFF TRBJ2-1 TRBV6-5 many TRBD2
TGTGCCAGTAGTATTAACCACGAAGGCTACACAGATACGCAGTATTTT CASSINHEGYTDTQYF TRBJ2-3 TRBV19 few -
TGTGCCAGCACCTCAGGGGGGGTTCACGGGGAGCTGTTTTTT CASTSGGVHGELFF TRBJ2-2 TRBV7-8 many -
TGTGCCAGCAGCAAGGCCGGAGGCGGATACGGGGAGCTGTTTTTT CASSKAGGGYGELFF TRBJ2-2 TRBV3-1 - -
TGCAGCGTACAGGGTGGTGAAAAACTGTTTTTT CSVQGGEKLFF TRBJ1-4 TRBV29-1 - -
TGCACCAGCAGCTTTCTTTCTCCTAGCACAGATACGCAGTATTTT CTSSFLSPSTDTQYF TRBJ2-3 TRBV5-1 many -
TGCGCCAGCACCCCTCTGGGACAGGGATCCTACGAGCAGTACTTC CASTPLGQGSYEQYF TRBJ2-7 TRBV4-1 - TRBD1
TGTGCCAGCAGTGGCGGGACAGGGCCCGGGGAACTGTTTTTT CASSGGTGPGELFF TRBJ2-2 TRBV6-1 - TRBD1
TGCAGTGCTAGCGGGCGCTCCTACAATGAGCAGTTCTTC CSASGRSYNEQFF TRBJ2-1 TRBV20-1 many -
TGTGCCAGCAGTTCGCCCGGGGCGGGGTATAATTCACCCCTCCACTTT CASSSPGAGYNSPLHF TRBJ1-6 TRBV28 many -
TGCAGCGTTGAAGTTGGGGCCAACGTCCTGACTTTC CSVEVGANVLTF TRBJ2-6 TRBV29-1 - -
TGTGCCAGCACCCGGAAAGGGGGGACTGAAGCTTTCTTT CASTRKGGTEAFF TRBJ1-1 TRBV3-1 many -
TGCAGTGCTACTCCTGCAGGGACGGCTAACACCGGGGAGCTGTTTTTT CSATPAGTANTGELFF TRBJ2-2 TRBV20-1 many -